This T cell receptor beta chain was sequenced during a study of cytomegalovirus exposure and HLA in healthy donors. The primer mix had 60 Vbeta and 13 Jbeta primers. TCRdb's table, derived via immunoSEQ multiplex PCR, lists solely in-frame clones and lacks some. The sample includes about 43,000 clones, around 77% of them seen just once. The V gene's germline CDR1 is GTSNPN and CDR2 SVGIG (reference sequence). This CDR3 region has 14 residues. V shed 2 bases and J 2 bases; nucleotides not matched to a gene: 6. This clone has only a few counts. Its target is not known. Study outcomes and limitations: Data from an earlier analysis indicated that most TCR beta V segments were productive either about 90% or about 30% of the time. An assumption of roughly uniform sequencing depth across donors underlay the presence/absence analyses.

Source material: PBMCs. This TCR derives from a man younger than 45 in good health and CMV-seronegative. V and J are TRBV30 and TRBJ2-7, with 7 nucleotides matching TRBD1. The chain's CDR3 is CAWSPGTATYEQYF. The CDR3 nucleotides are TGTGCCTGGAGTCCCGGGACAGCAACCTACGAGCAGTACTTC.